These T cell receptor beta chains were read from a single sample in a study of cytomegalovirus exposure and HLA in healthy donors. Assay used: immunoSEQ multiplex PCR; TCRdb lists only in-frame clones, some missing. Among 240,000 or so clones, about four fifths were seen once, and the ten largest hold more than 5%. The sequenced sample consisted of PBMCs. The receptors were sampled from a woman aged 40 to 50 in good health and CMV-seropositive. The CDR3 runs from the conserved cysteine through the conserved F or W. Each record gives: CDR3 protein, CDR3 DNA, J gene, D gene, clone size, V gene. A D gene is named only where the DNA matches it firmly. A clone size is listed for some rows: how often the clone was seen (once, few, many), or a class if it is expanded.

CASLPDRNLNTEAFF	TGTGCCAGTTTACCAGACAGGAATTTGAACACTGAAGCTTTCTTT	TRBJ1-1	-	once	TRBV7-3
CASSYGGGAVDTQYF	TGTGCCAGCAGTTACGGCGGGGGGGCTGTAGATACGCAGTATTTT	TRBJ2-3	TRBD2	-	TRBV6-5
CASSVDLRDTIYF	TGTGCCAGCAGCGTAGACCTCAGGGACACCATATATTTT	TRBJ1-3	-	-	TRBV9
CSVDRTGALF	TGCAGCGTTGACCGGACGGGAGCCCTCTTC	TRBJ1-2	-	-	TRBV29-1
CASSPQLSVRTEAFF	TGTGCCAGCAGCCCCCAATTGAGTGTACGGACTGAAGCTTTCTTT	TRBJ1-1	-	-	TRBV27
CAWSVQGGSYGYTF	TGTGCCTGGAGTGTACAGGGGGGTAGTTATGGCTACACCTTC	TRBJ1-2	TRBD1	-	TRBV30
CASSPAGMGNSPLHF	TGTGCCAGCAGCCCGGCCGGGATGGGAAATTCACCCCTCCACTTT	TRBJ1-6	-	-	TRBV6-5
CASRGRDRGRQPQHF	TGTGCCAGCAGAGGGAGGGACAGGGGGCGGCAGCCCCAGCATTTT	TRBJ1-5	TRBD1	-	TRBV2
CASSLILGGSSYNEQFF	TGTGCCAGCAGTTTAATCCTTGGCGGGAGCTCCTACAATGAGCAGTTCTTC	TRBJ2-1	TRBD2	few	TRBV27
CASSSAGTGGNIQYF	TGTGCCAGCAGTTCCGCGGGGACGGGCGGGAACATTCAGTACTTC	TRBJ2-4	-	-	TRBV6-5
CASSPMGTGDPYEQYF	TGTGCCAGCAGCCCAATGGGGACAGGGGATCCCTACGAGCAGTACTTC	TRBJ2-7	TRBD1	-	TRBV7-3
CASSLGRKETQYF	TGTGCCAGCAGCTTAGGGAGAAAAGAGACCCAGTACTTC	TRBJ2-5	-	-	TRBV7-2
CASSAGRRTGYTF	TGTGCCAGCAGCGCGGGACGGCGTACGGGCTACACCTTC	TRBJ1-2	-	-	TRBV5-6
CAISDPLAEDTDTQYF	TGTGCCATCAGTGATCCACTAGCGGAAGACACAGATACGCAGTATTTT	TRBJ2-3	TRBD2	-	TRBV10-3
CASSFSQGHNQPQHF	TGTGCCAGCAGTTTCTCCCAGGGACACAATCAGCCCCAGCATTTT	TRBJ1-5	-	-	TRBV28
CASSQEQGGIRTQYF	TGCGCCAGCAGCCAAGAACAGGGGGGGATCAGGACGCAGTATTTT	TRBJ2-3	-	-	TRBV4-3
CAIRGGRGSYEQYF	TGTGCCATCAGGGGCGGGAGAGGGTCTTACGAGCAGTACTTC	TRBJ2-7	TRBD2	-	TRBV10-3
CASSPDSSSGNTIYF	TGCGCCAGCAGCCCTGACAGTTCCTCTGGAAACACCATATATTTT	TRBJ1-3	-	-	TRBV4-3
CASSHGQGGNQPQHF	TGTGCCAGCAGCCACGGACAGGGTGGCAATCAGCCCCAGCATTTT	TRBJ1-5	TRBD1	-	TRBV11-3
CATKVGQGYDYGYTF	TGTGCCACCAAGGTGGGACAGGGGTATGACTATGGCTACACCTTC	TRBJ1-2	TRBD1	-	TRBV27
CASGHGGGTQETQYF	TGTGCTAGTGGTCATGGCGGGGGGACCCAAGAGACCCAGTACTTC	TRBJ2-5	TRBD2	-	TRBV12-5
CASSFQAVDTEAFF	TGTGCCAGCAGCTTCCAGGCTGTCGACACTGAAGCTTTCTTT	TRBJ1-1	-	-	TRBV7-9
CASSRLAGGGKDTQYF	TGTGCCAGCAGCCGACTAGCGGGAGGGGGTAAAGATACGCAGTATTTT	TRBJ2-3	TRBD2	-	TRBV7-8
CASSLNGPLAFF	TGTGCCAGCAGCTTAAATGGGCCCCTAGCTTTCTTT	TRBJ1-1	-	-	TRBV7-9
CACDRENQPQHF	TGTGCCTGCGACAGGGAAAATCAGCCCCAGCATTTT	TRBJ1-5	TRBD1	-	TRBV30
CASSLTSANFNEQFF	TGTGCCAGCAGCTTAACTAGCGCAAACTTCAATGAGCAGTTCTTC	TRBJ2-1	TRBD2	-	TRBV7-9
CAISALDRNTEAFF	TGTGCCATCAGTGCCCTTGACAGGAACACTGAAGCTTTCTTT	TRBJ1-1	-	-	TRBV10-3
CASRPGGPNYGYTF	TGTGCCAGCAGACCGGGGGGGCCTAACTATGGCTACACCTTC	TRBJ1-2	-	-	TRBV7-2
CASSQEGGWVNTGELFF	TGCGCCAGCAGCCAAGAAGGGGGCTGGGTGAACACCGGGGAGCTGTTTTTT	TRBJ2-2	TRBD1	-	TRBV4-1
CASGGVLSGNTIYF	TGTGCCAGCGGAGGTGTGCTCTCCGGAAACACCATATATTTT	TRBJ1-3	-	few	TRBV28
CASSLGDRVNYGYTF	TGTGCCAGCAGCCTAGGGGACAGGGTTAACTATGGCTACACCTTC	TRBJ1-2	TRBD1	-	TRBV5-6
CASSAGQPEKLFF	TGTGCCAGCAGTGCTGGACAACCCGAAAAACTGTTTTTT	TRBJ1-4	-	-	TRBV27
CASSPPGQTLGYTF	TGTGCCAGCAGTCCTCCGGGACAGACTCTGGGCTACACCTTC	TRBJ1-2	TRBD1	-	TRBV6-1
CAWTTGTSPYEQYF	TGTGCCTGGACCACCGGGACTAGCCCCTACGAGCAGTACTTC	TRBJ2-7	TRBD2	-	TRBV30